The clone carrying this T cell receptor (beta chain) has a single count. Its target is unknown. V was clipped by 5 bases and J by 13 bases; unmatched bases: 11. The CDR3 loop spans 14 amino acids. Germline CDR1 reads SGHTS; CDR2 reads YDEGEE. The sample originates from a study of beta chain features in type 1 diabetes. The whole isolated RNA underwent reverse transcription, so sequencing captured expressed TCRB transcripts. Libraries were prepared by immunoSEQ multiplex PCR; TCRdb keeps only in-frame clonotypes and omits some of them. The repertoire holds roughly 15,000 clones, about 70% seen once, with 0.79% in the top ten. It was via CD45RO/CCR7/CD25/CD127/CD95/CD27 that CD4+ naive, central memory, regulatory and stem cell-like memory cells were sorted. Study-level points and caveats: For Type 1 diabetes patients, all four CD4+ subsets carried TCRB CDR3s that were moderately but significantly shorter. Naive, central memory and regulatory TCRB repertoires appeared more similar among patients than healthy donors. High TCR expression in some cells could lead to their over-representation in cDNA sequencing.

J is TRBJ1-4 and V is TRBV5-8; 10 positions match TRBD1. The receptor was derived from a young man with type 1 diabetes. Material: stem cell memory CD4+ T cells from blood. The CDR3 DNA is TGTGCCAGCAGTCCCCGGGACAGGGGCGTAAGACTGTTTTTT. It codes for CASSPRDRGVRLFF.